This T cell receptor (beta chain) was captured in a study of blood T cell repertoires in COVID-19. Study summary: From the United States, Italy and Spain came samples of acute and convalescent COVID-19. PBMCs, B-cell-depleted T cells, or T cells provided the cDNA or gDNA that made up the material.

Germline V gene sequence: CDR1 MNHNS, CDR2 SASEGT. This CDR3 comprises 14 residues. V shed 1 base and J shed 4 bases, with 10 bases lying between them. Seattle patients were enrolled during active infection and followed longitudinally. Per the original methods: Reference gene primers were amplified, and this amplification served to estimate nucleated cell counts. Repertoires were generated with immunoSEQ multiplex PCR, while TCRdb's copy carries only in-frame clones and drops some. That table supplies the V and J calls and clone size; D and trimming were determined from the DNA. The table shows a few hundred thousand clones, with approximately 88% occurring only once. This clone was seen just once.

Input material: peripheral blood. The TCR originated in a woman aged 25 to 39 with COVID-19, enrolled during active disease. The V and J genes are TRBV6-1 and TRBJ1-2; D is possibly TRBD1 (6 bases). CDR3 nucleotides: TGTGCCAGCAGTGAAGTAGGGGGTAGCTATGGCTACACCTTC. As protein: CASSEVGGSYGYTF.